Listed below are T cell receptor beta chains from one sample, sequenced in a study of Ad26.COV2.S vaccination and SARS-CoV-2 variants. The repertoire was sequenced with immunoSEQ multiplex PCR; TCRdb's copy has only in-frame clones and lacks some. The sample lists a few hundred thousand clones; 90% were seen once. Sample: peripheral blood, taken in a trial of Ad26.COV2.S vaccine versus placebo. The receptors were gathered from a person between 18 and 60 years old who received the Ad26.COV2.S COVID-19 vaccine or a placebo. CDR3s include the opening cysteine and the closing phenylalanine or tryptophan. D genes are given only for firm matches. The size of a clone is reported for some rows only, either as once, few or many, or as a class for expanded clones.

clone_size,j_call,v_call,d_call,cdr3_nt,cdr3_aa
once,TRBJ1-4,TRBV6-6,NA,TGTGCCAGCAGACAAGGAGGCGAATCGGAAAAACTGTTTTTT,CASRQGGESEKLFF
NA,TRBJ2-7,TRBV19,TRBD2,TGTGCCAGTAGTATAGGGGTGACTAGCTCGCTCTACGAGCAGTACTTC,CASSIGVTSSLYEQYF
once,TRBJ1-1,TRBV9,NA,TGTGCCAGCAGCGTAGTTGGGACCGTGAACACTGAAGCTTTCTTT,CASSVVGTVNTEAFF
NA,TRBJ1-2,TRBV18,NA,TGTGCCAGCTCAGGGAATTTGAACTATGGCTACACCTTC,CASSGNLNYGYTF
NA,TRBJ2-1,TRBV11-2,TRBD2,TGTGCCAGCAGGCCTCTAGCGGGGGGACGAAATGAGCAGTTCTTC,CASRPLAGGRNEQFF
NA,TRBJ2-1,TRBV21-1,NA,TGTGCCAGCAGCAAAGAAGGGGGGGCCCCTTACAATGAGCAGTTCTTC,CASSKEGGAPYNEQFF
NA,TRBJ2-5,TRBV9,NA,TGTGCCAGCAGCACTCGACCCAACCAAGAGACCCAGTACTTC,CASSTRPNQETQYF
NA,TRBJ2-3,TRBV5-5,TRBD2,TGTGCCAGCAGCGCCACTAGCGGGGGGGCCGATACGCAGTATTTT,CASSATSGGADTQYF
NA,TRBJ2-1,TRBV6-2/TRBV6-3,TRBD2,TGTGCCAGCAGTTACGGGGTAGCGGGGGATACCTACAATGAGCAGTTCTTC,CASSYGVAGDTYNEQFF
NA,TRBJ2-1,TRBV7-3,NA,TGTGCCAGCAGCTCCCGTCTTAATGAGCAGTTCTTC,CASSSRLNEQFF
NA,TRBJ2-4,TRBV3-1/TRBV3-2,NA,TGTGCCAGCAGCCAAGTCGGGGAGTTAGCCAAAAACATTCAGTACTTC,CASSQVGELAKNIQYF
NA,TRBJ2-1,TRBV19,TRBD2,TGTGCCAGTAGTCTGCCTAGCGGTCGCCCCTACAATGAGCAGTTCTTC,CASSLPSGRPYNEQFF
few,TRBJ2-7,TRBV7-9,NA,TGTGCCAGCAGCTTACTACCCTACGAGCAGTACTTC,CASSLLPYEQYF
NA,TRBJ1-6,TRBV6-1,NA,TGTGCCAGCAGTGATTCGGGTAATTCACCCCTCCACTTT,CASSDSGNSPLHF
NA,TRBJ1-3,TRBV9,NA,TGTGCCAGCAGCGCGGTGGGGGGAAACACCATATATTTT,CASSAVGGNTIYF
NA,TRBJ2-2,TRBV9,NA,TGTGCCAGCAGCGTAGGAGGTGAGCTGTTTTTT,CASSVGGELFF
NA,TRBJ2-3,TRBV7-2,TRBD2,TGTGCCAGCAGCCCGCGATCTGGGTGGAGCGGGAGAGGAGATACGCAGTATTTT,CASSPRSGWSGRGDTQYF
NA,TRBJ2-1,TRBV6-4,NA,TGTGCCAGCAGTGATTCCTTCCGAGCCTCGGGCAATGAGCAGTTCTTC,CASSDSFRASGNEQFF
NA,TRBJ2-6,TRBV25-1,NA,TGTGCCAGCAGTGAAGGGGGGGCAGGAATTAGAAGGGTCCTGACTTTC,CASSEGGAGIRRVLTF
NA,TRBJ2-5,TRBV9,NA,TGTGCCAGCAGCGTAGCTGGGAGACAGTCTCAAGAGACCCAGTACTTC,CASSVAGRQSQETQYF
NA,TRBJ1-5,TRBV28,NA,TGTGCCAGCAGTTTTGGAGGGGGGAAAAATCAGCCCCAGCATTTT,CASSFGGGKNQPQHF
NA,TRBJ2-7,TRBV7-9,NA,TGTGCCAGCAGCTTTACACATAAGGTCTACGAGCAGTACTTC,CASSFTHKVYEQYF
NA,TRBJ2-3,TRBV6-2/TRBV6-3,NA,TGTGCCAGCAGCCTCCCGGCGATCCGACATACGCAGTATTTT,CASSLPAIRHTQYF
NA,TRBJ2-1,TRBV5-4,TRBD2,TGTGCCAGCACCTCTCCAGCGGGAGGGTCCTACAATGAGCAGTTCTTC,CASTSPAGGSYNEQFF
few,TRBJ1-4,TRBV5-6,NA,TGTGCCAGCAGCTTGGCCGGGGGGCGCGATGAAAAACTGTTTTTT,CASSLAGGRDEKLFF
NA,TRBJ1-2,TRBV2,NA,TGTGCCAGCATGAGGGACACAAGGGGCTACACCTTC,CASMRDTRGYTF
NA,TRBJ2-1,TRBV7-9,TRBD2,TGTGCCAGCAGCTTAGTTTTCCTAGCGGAAGGCGGCTACAATGAGCAGTTCTTC,CASSLVFLAEGGYNEQFF
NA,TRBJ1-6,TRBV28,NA,TGTGCCAGCAGTTTGGTATGGGGCTCCTATAATTCACCCCTCCACTTT,CASSLVWGSYNSPLHF
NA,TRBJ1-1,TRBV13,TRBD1,TGTGCCAGCAGCTTAGATCAGGGACAGGCCAACACTGAAGCTTTCTTT,CASSLDQGQANTEAFF
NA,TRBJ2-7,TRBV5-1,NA,TGCGCCAGCAGTCTTGACAGGAACATCTACGAGCAGTACTTC,CASSLDRNIYEQYF
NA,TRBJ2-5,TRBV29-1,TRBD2,TGCAGCGTTCGGGGGGTTACGGTAGCCCTCTCCGTCCAAGAGACCCAGTACTTC,CSVRGVTVALSVQETQYF
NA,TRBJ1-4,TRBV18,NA,TGTGCCAGCTCACCCCCCGGTGAAAAACTGTTTTTT,CASSPPGEKLFF
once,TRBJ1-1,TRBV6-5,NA,TGTGCCAGCAGTTACTCGGGGACGAGGACTGAAGCTTTCTTT,CASSYSGTRTEAFF
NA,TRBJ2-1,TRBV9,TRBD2,TGTGCCAGCAGCGTGGCTAGCGGGCCCGGCAATGAGCAGTTCTTC,CASSVASGPGNEQFF
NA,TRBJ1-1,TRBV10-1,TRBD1,TGCGCCAGCAGTGGGTTTGACAGGGGAGTGAACACTGAAGCTTTCTTT,CASSGFDRGVNTEAFF
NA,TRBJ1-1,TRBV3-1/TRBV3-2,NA,TGTGCCAGCAGCCAATATGGACCGGGGCAGGAAGCTTTCTTT,CASSQYGPGQEAFF
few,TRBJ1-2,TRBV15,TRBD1,TGTGCCACCAGCAGGGACAGGGGGACCTATGGCTACACCTTC,CATSRDRGTYGYTF
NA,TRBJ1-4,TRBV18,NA,TGTGCCAGCTCACCATCAGGGGTGGCAACTAATGAAAAACTGTTTTTT,CASSPSGVATNEKLFF
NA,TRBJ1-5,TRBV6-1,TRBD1,TGTGCCAGCAGTGAAGGGCGGACAGGCCCCAATCAGCCCCAGCATTTT,CASSEGRTGPNQPQHF
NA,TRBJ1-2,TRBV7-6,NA,TGTGCCAGCAGCTTATCCGAGGGGAACTATGGCTACACCTTC,CASSLSEGNYGYTF
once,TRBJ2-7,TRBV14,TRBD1,TGTGCCAGCAGCCAAGACCCCGACAGGGAAGACGAGCAGTACTTC,CASSQDPDREDEQYF
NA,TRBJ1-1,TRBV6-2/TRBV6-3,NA,TGTGCCAGCAGTTACTATACACTGAACACTGAAGCTTTCTTT,CASSYYTLNTEAFF
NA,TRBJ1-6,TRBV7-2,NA,TGTGCCAGCAGCTTAGCTACAGGTGGGGTTTCACCCCTCCACTTT,CASSLATGGVSPLHF
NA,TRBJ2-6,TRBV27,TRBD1,TGTGCCAGCAGTTCCCGGGACAGGAAAGCTCCTGGGGCCAACGTCCTGACTTTC,CASSSRDRKAPGANVLTF
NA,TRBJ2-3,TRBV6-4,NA,TGTGCCACCTCGTCTGGGGGCTCCCCTGGAGATACGCAGTATTTT,CATSSGGSPGDTQYF
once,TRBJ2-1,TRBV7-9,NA,TGTGCCAGCAGCTGGGGCGGGTCTTTCAATGAGCAGTTCTTC,CASSWGGSFNEQFF
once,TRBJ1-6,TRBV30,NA,TGTGCCTGGAGTGTACTGGGAGCTTCACCCCTCCACTTT,CAWSVLGASPLHF
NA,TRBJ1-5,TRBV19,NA,TGTGCCAGTAGTATAAGGACCCACAATCAGCCCCAGCATTTT,CASSIRTHNQPQHF
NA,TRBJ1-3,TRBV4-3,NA,TGCGCCAGCAGCCAAGATCTACGGGGGAAGTTGAACACCATATATTTT,CASSQDLRGKLNTIYF
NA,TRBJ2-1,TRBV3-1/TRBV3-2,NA,TGTGCCAGCAGCCAAGGGACAATCCTCTACAATGAGCAGTTCTTC,CASSQGTILYNEQFF
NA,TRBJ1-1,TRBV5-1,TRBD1,TGCGCCAGCAGCTTGCCCCAAACAGGGGCCCTAGAAGCTTTCTTT,CASSLPQTGALEAFF
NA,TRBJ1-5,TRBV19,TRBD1,TGTGCCAGCGCAACCGGGACAGGGAGCAATCAGCCCCAGCATTTT,CASATGTGSNQPQHF
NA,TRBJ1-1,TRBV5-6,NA,TGTGCCAGCAGCTTCAGTGGGAACACTGAAGCTTTCTTT,CASSFSGNTEAFF
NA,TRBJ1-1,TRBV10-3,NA,TGTGCCATCAGGAGGGGAGGCGAGACTGAAGCTTTCTTT,CAIRRGGETEAFF
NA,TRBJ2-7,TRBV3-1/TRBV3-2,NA,TGTGCCAGCAGCGACAGGATCAGAAAGAGCTACGAGCAGTACTTC,CASSDRIRKSYEQYF
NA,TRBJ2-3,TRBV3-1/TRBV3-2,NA,TGTGCCAGCAGCCAAGACTCAGGCGGGGCCCTACAGTATTTT,CASSQDSGGALQYF
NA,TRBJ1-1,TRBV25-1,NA,TGTGCCAGCAGTTCCCGGGGGCTGAACACTGAAGCTTTCTTT,CASSSRGLNTEAFF